These 28 T cell receptor beta chains share one sample of origin, sequenced in a study of radiotherapy plus CTLA-4 blockade in lung cancer (dated by TCRdb to 2016 to 2019). The library was produced with the immunoSEQ multiplex PCR assay. Entries here come from immuneACCESS through TCRdb and include only in-frame sequences with V and J called. Some clones fail to appear in such tables; in the studies checked, an unresolved V gene covers under half of the shortfall, and the cause of the remainder is unknown. Counted in this sample were tens of thousands of clones; around 79% of them appeared once. Of the sample, roughly 7.2% is held by the ten largest clones. The sample in question was peripheral blood, obtained from a patient treated with radiotherapy plus ipilimumab. Source of these receptors: a human donor with non-small cell lung cancer who had stable disease on radiotherapy plus ipilimumab.

This clone showed up just a few times. This chain links TRBV10-3 with TRBJ1-1; 9 nucleotides agree with TRBD1. After removal of 5 bases from V and 5 bases from J, the junction contained 9 bases not matched to a gene. Germline-derived CDR1 and CDR2 are ENHRY and SYGVKD. The CDR3 spans 15 residues. The CDR3 sequence is CAISLPGTGKTEAFF. CDR3 coding DNA: TGTGCCATCAGTCTGCCCGGGACAGGGAAGACTGAAGCTTTCTTT.

This chain connects TRBV5-1 to TRBJ2-3; TRBD2 matches at 8 bases. V dropped 4 bases and J dropped 2; count of bases not matched to a gene: 9. Germline V CDR1 and CDR2: SGHRS, YFSETQ. The CDR3 consists of 16 residues. DNA of the CDR3: TGCGCCAGCAGCCTTCAAACTAGCGGAAACACAGATACGCAGTATTTT. Amino acids: CASSLQTSGNTDTQYF.

J is TRBJ1-1 and V is TRBV28, with 8 bases that match TRBD1. V shed 4 bases, J shed 5 bases, and the junction held 12 bases outside the gene matches. CDR3 length equals 16 residues. Germline CDR1 reads MDHEN; CDR2 reads SYDVKM. The CDR3 DNA reads TGTGCCAGCAGTTCCCGAGACAGGGGAGCGGGGACTGAAGCTTTCTTT. Protein: CASSSRDRGAGTEAFF.

The chain recombines TRBV15 with TRBJ1-2, with a tentative D call TRBD1 (5 bases). This CDR3 spans 15 amino acids. CDR1 LNHNV and CDR2 YYDKDF come from the germline V gene (reference sequence). Trimming removed 5 bases from V and 1 base from J, with 14 bases in between. In nucleotides, the CDR3 is TGTGCCACCAGCGGAACGGGACTGATTAACTATGGCTACACCTTC. It encodes CATSGTGLINYGYTF.

V gene TRBV4-1 combines with J gene TRBJ1-1; D call uncertain. The V gene's germline CDR1 is MGHRA and CDR2 YSYEKL. The V and J ends lost 0 bases and 1 base respectively, with 9 bases between them. The CDR3 totals 15 residues. The CDR3 DNA sequence: TGCGCCAGCAGCCAAGAAGGTCTTTCGAACACTGAAGCTTTCTTT. It encodes CASSQEGLSNTEAFF.

The chain employs TRBV6-5 and TRBJ2-7, with no clear D. The germline V gene has CDR1 MNHEY and CDR2 SVGAGI. This CDR3 is 10 amino acids long. V was pared by 5 bases and J by 5 bases, with 4 bases between. The CDR3 region is CASSIHEQYF. The CDR3 DNA reads as TGTGCCAGCAGTATACACGAGCAGTACTTC.

J is TRBJ2-3 and V is TRBV9, with D hard to call. The CDR3 runs 14 residues. CDR1 and CDR2 from the germline V gene are SGDLS and YYNGEE. V was pared by 0 bases and J by 1 base, with 6 bases between. As DNA, the CDR3 is TGTGCCAGCAGCGTAGGCGCTGGCACAGATACGCAGTATTTT. This gives the protein CASSVGAGTDTQYF. The variable domain in full, completed from reference TRBV9 and TRBJ2-3, reads DSGVTQTPKHLITATGQRVTLRCSPRSGDLSVYWYQQSLDQGLQFLIQYYNGEERAKGNILERFSAQQFPDLHSELNLSSLELGDSALYFCASSVGAGTDTQYFGPGTRLTVL.

The V and J genes are TRBV2 and TRBJ1-5; D remains unclear. Germline-derived CDR1 and CDR2 are SNHLY and FYNNEI. V was clipped by 2 bases and J by 0 bases, with 11 bases between them. The CDR3 loop spans 16 amino acids. Here the CDR3 DNA reads TGTGCCAGCAGTGAAAGATCGTGGTATAGCAATCAGCCCCAGCATTTT. Translated: CASSERSWYSNQPQHF.

V gene TRBV9 combines with J gene TRBJ2-1; D is unclear. In germline, CDR1 is SGDLS, CDR2 YYNGEE. The germline V and J ends were trimmed by 3 bases and 6 bases, with 10 bases remaining between them. There are 13 residues in the CDR3. This chain's CDR3 is CASSGLRSNEQFF. In nucleotides, the CDR3 is TGTGCCAGCAGCGGCCTCCGGAGCAATGAGCAGTTCTTC.

This chain joins TRBV6-4 and TRBJ1-5; D is unresolved. Trimming took off 6 bases at V and 0 bases at J, with 12 bases between the two ends. Germline assignment: CDR1 MRHNA and CDR2 SNTAGT. The CDR3 is 15 amino acids. The CDR3 coding sequence is TGTGCCAGCAGGGCGACACCAAATAGCAATCAGCCCCAGCATTTT. Amino acid sequence: CASRATPNSNQPQHF.

The sample holds a few counts of this clone. This sequence joins TRBV27 and TRBJ1-3; a weak D match, TRBD1 (5 bases). The CDR3 consists of 15 residues. Germline lookup yields CDR1 MNHEY and CDR2 SMNVEV (reference sequence). V was shortened by 6 bases and J by 8 bases, with 20 bases between the two germline ends. The CDR3 DNA follows: TGTGCCAGCAGATCAGGGTTACCGGTCGGGGACACCATATATTTT. Its protein product is CASRSGLPVGDTIYF.

The CDR3 DNA sequence: TGTGCCAGCAGTTTAGGGACAGGGGGGAACTATGGCTACACCTTC. It codes for CASSLGTGGNYGYTF. V is TRBV28 and J is TRBJ1-2, with TRBD1 matching over 11 bases. This CDR3 comprises 15 residues. V dropped 2 bases and J dropped 2; count of bases not matched to a gene: 1. The germline V gene has CDR1 MDHEN and CDR2 SYDVKM.

The chain combines TRBV5-1 with TRBJ2-7; D ambiguous. V lost 0 bases to trimming and J lost 1 base, with 11 bases between them. This CDR3 spans 15 amino acids. The germline V gene has CDR1 SGHRS and CDR2 YFSETQ. The CDR3 DNA reads TGCGCCAGCAGCTTGGATGACGGCCCTTCCTACGAGCAGTACTTC. Amino acids: CASSLDDGPSYEQYF.

This chain connects TRBV5-1 to TRBJ2-3; D uncertain. Trimming cost V 3 bases and J 0 bases, with 5 bases left between them. Germline loops: CDR1 SGHRS, CDR2 YFSETQ. The CDR3 contains 13 residues. In DNA, the CDR3 is TGCGCCAGCAGCTACACTAGCACAGATACGCAGTATTTT. Protein: CASSYTSTDTQYF.

CDR3 in DNA: TGTGCCAGCAGCTTTACAGATACGCAGTATTTT. This sequence encodes CASSFTDTQYF. The rearrangement links TRBV5-4 to TRBJ2-3, with D hard to call. Germline V CDR1 and CDR2: SGHNT, YYREEE (reference sequence). There are 11 residues in the CDR3. V was shortened by 2 bases and J by 3 bases, with 1 base between the two germline ends.

The chain couples TRBV5-4 to TRBJ1-1; 7 bases align to TRBD1. V dropped 5 bases and J dropped 4; count of bases not matched to a gene: 8. The germline CDR1 and CDR2 sequences are SGHNT and YYREEE (reference sequence). The CDR3 has 14 amino acids. As DNA, the CDR3 is TGTGCCAGCAGACAGACAGGGTTTGGCACTGAAGCTTTCTTT. Its translation is CASRQTGFGTEAFF. The variable domain in full, completed from reference TRBV5-4 and TRBJ1-1, reads ETGVTQSPTHLIKTRGQQVTLRCSSQSGHNTVSWYQQALGQGPQFIFQYYREEENGRGNFPPRFSGLQFPNYSSELNVNALELDDSALYLCASRQTGFGTEAFFGQGTRLTVV.

V is TRBV9 and J is TRBJ2-2; D may be TRBD1 or TRBD2 (5 bases each). The germline V and J ends were trimmed by 2 bases and 6 bases, with 14 bases remaining between them. Germline V gene data show CDR1 as SGDLS and CDR2 as YYNGEE. There are 15 residues in the CDR3. CDR3 region: CASSVGQGEAGELFF. The CDR3 DNA is TGTGCCAGCAGCGTCGGGCAGGGAGAGGCCGGGGAGCTGTTTTTT.

J is TRBJ1-2 and V is TRBV7-2; TRBD1 might be the D (6 bases). V was pared by 5 bases and J by 4 bases, with 14 bases between. This CDR3 is 14 amino acids long. Germline V lookup: CDR1 SGHTA, CDR2 FQGNSA. CDR3 in DNA: TGTGCCAGCAGCGAACCGACAGGCGGCTATGGCTACACCTTC. It translates to CASSEPTGGYGYTF.

The rearrangement uses TRBV7-2 and TRBJ1-1, with D unresolved. Germline assignment: CDR1 SGHTA and CDR2 FQGNSA. V lost 2 bases to trimming and J lost 6 bases, with 7 bases between them. The CDR3 length is 12 residues. CDR3 sequence reads: CASSLQIAEAFF. The CDR3 coding sequence is TGTGCCAGCAGCTTACAGATAGCTGAAGCTTTCTTT. The full variable domain, with the rest looked up from reference TRBV7-2 and TRBJ1-1, is GAGVSQSPSNKVTEKGKDVELRCDPISGHTALYWYRQSLGQGLEFLIYFQGNSAPDKSGLPSDRFSAERTGGSVSTLTIQRTQQEDSAVYLCASSLQIAEAFFGQGTRLTVV.

This chain uses TRBV5-1 with TRBJ2-5; D is perhaps TRBD1 (5 bases). This CDR3 contains 13 residues. Germline CDR1 reads SGHRS; CDR2 reads YFSETQ. V gave up 5 bases and J gave up 5 bases, with 13 bases separating them. This CDR3 is CASREGVLETQYF. The CDR3, as DNA: TGCGCCAGCAGGGAAGGGGTGTTGGAGACCCAGTACTTC.

V usage is TRBV14 and J usage is TRBJ2-7, with 10 positions matching TRBD1. Trimming cost V 3 bases and J 3 bases; bases outside gene matches: 14. The germline CDR1 and CDR2 sequences are SGHDN and FVKESK. The CDR3 has 18 amino acids. This CDR3 reads CASSHTTGTGDILYEQYF. Here the CDR3 DNA reads TGTGCCAGCAGCCATACAACCGGGACAGGGGACATCCTCTACGAGCAGTACTTC.

V and J are TRBV6-1 and TRBJ2-1; 9 bases are shared with TRBD1. The CDR3 loop spans 13 amino acids. V trimming: 6 bases; J trimming: 5 bases; junction bases outside the gene matches: 2. CDR1 and CDR2 from the germline V gene are MNHNS and SASEGT. The CDR3: CASRGQGHNEQFF. In DNA, the CDR3 is TGTGCCAGCAGGGGACAGGGCCACAATGAGCAGTTCTTC.

CDR3 amino acids: CASSEASREIRGGYTF. The CDR3 region has the DNA TGTGCCAGCAGTGAAGCGTCCCGGGAAATAAGGGGTGGCTACACCTTC. The chain recombines TRBV6-1 with TRBJ1-2; possible D gene TRBD1, 5 bases. The CDR3 contains 16 residues. From germline, CDR1 is MNHNS and CDR2 SASEGT. Trimming shortened V by 0 bases and J by 7 bases, and 18 bases separated the two germline ends.

This clone was detected only a few times. The CDR3 loop reads CATSRDGRDGYTF. The CDR3 region has the DNA TGTGCCACCAGCAGAGATGGCAGGGATGGCTACACCTTC. The V gene is TRBV15, the J gene TRBJ1-2; perhaps TRBD1 as D (5 bases). This CDR3 comprises 13 residues. CDR1 and CDR2 from the germline V gene are LNHNV and YYDKDF (reference sequence). V shed 0 bases and J shed 6 bases, with 8 bases lying between them.

The chain uses TRBV5-1 and TRBJ2-2; D gene uncertain. CDR3 length: 14 amino acids. The germline V and J ends were trimmed by 0 bases and 3 bases, with 6 bases remaining between them. Germline CDR1 and CDR2: SGHRS and YFSETQ. The CDR3 DNA follows: TGCGCCAGCAGCTTGGATGGGGACACCGGGGAGCTGTTTTTT. Its protein is CASSLDGDTGELFF.

The genes are TRBV2 and TRBJ1-6; D is perhaps TRBD1 (6 bases). CDR3 size: 14 residues. V gave up 7 bases and J gave up 9 bases, with 16 bases separating them. In germline, CDR1 is SNHLY, CDR2 FYNNEI. CDR3 sequence reads: CASTQDRLISPLHF. DNA of the CDR3: TGTGCCAGCACCCAAGACAGGTTGATTTCACCCCTCCACTTT.

This clone was observed a handful of times. A read error may account for a junction end that differs from germline. The V gene is TRBV18, the J gene TRBJ1-1; 8 bases agree with TRBD1. This CDR3 is built from 11 residues. Per the germline V gene, CDR1 is KGHSH and CDR2 is LQKENI. CDR3 region: CASSPTGETVF. Written as DNA, the CDR3 is TGTGCCAGCTCCCCGACAGGGGAGACGGTCTTT.

This chain uses TRBV7-6 with TRBJ1-5, with a weak D call TRBD1 (5 bases). Germline V gives CDR1 SGHVS, CDR2 FNYEAQ. Trimming took off 1 base at V and 3 bases at J, with 13 bases between the two ends. The CDR3 is made up of 16 amino acids. The CDR3 sequence is CASSLDPGLVNQPQHF. The CDR3 DNA reads TGTGCCAGCAGCTTAGATCCAGGGCTGGTCAATCAGCCCCAGCATTTT.